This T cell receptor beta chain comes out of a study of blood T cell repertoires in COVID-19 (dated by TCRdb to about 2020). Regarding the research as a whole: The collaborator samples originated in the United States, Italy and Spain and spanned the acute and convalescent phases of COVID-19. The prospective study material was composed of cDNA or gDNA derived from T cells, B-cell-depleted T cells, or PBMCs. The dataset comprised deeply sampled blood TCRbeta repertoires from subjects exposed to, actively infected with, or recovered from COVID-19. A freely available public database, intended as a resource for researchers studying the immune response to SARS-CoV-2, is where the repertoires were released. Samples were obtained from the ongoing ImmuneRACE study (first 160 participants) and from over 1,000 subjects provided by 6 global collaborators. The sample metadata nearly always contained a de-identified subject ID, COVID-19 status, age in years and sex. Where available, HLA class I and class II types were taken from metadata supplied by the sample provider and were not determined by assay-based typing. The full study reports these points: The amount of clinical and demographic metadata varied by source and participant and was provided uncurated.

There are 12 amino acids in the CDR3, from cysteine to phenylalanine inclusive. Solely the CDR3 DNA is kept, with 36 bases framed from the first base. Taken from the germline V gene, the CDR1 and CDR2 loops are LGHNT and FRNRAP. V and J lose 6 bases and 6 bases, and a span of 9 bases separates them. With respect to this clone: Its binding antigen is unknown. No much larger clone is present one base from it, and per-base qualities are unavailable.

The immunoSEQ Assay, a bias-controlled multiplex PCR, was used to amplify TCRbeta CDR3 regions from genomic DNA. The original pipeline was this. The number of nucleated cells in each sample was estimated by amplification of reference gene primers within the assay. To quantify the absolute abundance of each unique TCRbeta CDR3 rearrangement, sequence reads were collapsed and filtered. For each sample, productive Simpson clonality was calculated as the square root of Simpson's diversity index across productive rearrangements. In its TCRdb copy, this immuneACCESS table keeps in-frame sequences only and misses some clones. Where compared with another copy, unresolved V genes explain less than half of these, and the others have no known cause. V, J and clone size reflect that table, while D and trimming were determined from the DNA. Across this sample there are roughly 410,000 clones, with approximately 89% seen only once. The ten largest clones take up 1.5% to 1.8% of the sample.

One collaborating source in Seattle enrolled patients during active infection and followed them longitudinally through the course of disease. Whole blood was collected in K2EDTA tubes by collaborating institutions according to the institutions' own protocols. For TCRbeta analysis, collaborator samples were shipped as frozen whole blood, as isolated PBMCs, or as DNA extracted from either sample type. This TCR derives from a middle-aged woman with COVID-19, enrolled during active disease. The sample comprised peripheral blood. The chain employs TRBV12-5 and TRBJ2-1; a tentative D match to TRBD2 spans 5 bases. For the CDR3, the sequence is CASGRGGNEQFF. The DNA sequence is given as TGTGCTAGTGGCCGAGGAGGCAATGAGCAGTTCTTC.